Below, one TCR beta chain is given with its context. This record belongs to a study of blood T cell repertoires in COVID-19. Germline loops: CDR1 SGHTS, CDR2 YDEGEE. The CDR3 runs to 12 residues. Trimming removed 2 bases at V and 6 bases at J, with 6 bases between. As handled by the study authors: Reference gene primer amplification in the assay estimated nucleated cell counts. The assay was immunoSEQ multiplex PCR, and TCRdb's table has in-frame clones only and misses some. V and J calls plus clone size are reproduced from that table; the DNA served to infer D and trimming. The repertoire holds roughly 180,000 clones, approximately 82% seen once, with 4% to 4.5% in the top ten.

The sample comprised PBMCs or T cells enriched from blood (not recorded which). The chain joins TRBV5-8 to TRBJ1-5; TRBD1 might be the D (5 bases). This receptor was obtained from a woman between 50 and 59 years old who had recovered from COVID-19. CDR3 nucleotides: TGTGCCAGCAGCTTAGGGGCTCAGCCCCAGCATTTT. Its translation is CASSLGAQPQHF.